A selection of T cell receptor beta chains follows, all from one sample in a study of blood T cells in healthy people across ages. Using its own MiXCR run on the 5' RACE reads, TCRdb lists one record per CDR3 protein. The sample shows around 500,000 distinct CDR3 sequences, 45% to 55% of them seen only once. What was sequenced was blood. Every receptor here comes from a man older than 75 in good health. Each CDR3 is given with its conserved first and last residue. Fields, in order: D gene, J gene, V gene, clone size, CDR3 DNA, CDR3 protein. A D gene is named only where the DNA matches it firmly. The listing skips clone size in some rows; elsewhere it reads once, few, many or a size class.

.	TRBJ2-7	TRBV6-5	few	TGTGCCAGCAGCTCATCGACAGTAAGCTCCTACAATGAGCAGTACTTC	CASSSSTVSSYNEQYF
.	TRBJ1-1	TRBV6-2/TRBV6-3	.	TGTGCCAGCAGTTACCCCAGGGTTGCGGCTTTCTTT	CASSYPRVAAFF
TRBD2	TRBJ2-1	TRBV6-5	.	TGTGCCAGCAGCAATGCCGGGACTAGGCGGTATGAGCAGTTCTTC	CASSNAGTRRYEQFF
TRBD2	TRBJ2-7	TRBV20-1	.	TGCAGTGCCCGAAGTACTAGCGGGAATCCCTACGAGCAGTACTTC	CSARSTSGNPYEQYF
TRBD2	TRBJ2-5	TRBV29-1	.	TGCAGCGTGGAACTAGCGGGAGACGTGACCCAGTACTTC	CSVELAGDVTQYF
TRBD1	TRBJ2-1	TRBV20-1	.	TGCAGTGCTAGAGATACCGGGACAGGGATTCACAATGGGCAGTTCTTC	CSARDTGTGIHNGQFF
.	TRBJ2-1	TRBV20-1	.	TGCAGTGCCCAGAGGTCTAGAGACGAGCAGTTCTTC	CSAQRSRDEQFF
TRBD1	TRBJ2-7	TRBV6-1	.	TGTGCCAGCAGTGCTGGACAGGGTGCCTCCGAGCAGTACTTC	CASSAGQGASEQYF
.	TRBJ1-2	TRBV6-5	many	TGTGCCAGCAAGACCCCGACAGCCAACTATGGCTACACCTTC	CASKTPTANYGYTF
.	TRBJ2-1	TRBV7-9	many	TGTGCCAGCAGCCCGAATGGGATATACAATGAGCAGTTCTTC	CASSPNGIYNEQFF
TRBD1	TRBJ2-7	TRBV25-1	.	TGTGCCAGCAGTGAATTCGGACAGGCCTACGAGCAGTACTTC	CASSEFGQAYEQYF
TRBD2	TRBJ2-4	TRBV20-1	.	TGCAGTGCTACAGGGACTAGCGGGAGTGGGAACATTCAGTACTTC	CSATGTSGSGNIQYF
.	TRBJ2-1	TRBV7-2	.	TGTGCCAGCAGCTTCGCCTTCGGAGGGAACAATGAGCAGTTCTTC	CASSFAFGGNNEQFF
TRBD2	TRBJ2-7	TRBV15	.	TGTGCCACCAGCAGAGATCAGTTGTCTAGCGGGGGCTACGAGCAGTACTTC	CATSRDQLSSGGYEQYF
TRBD1	TRBJ1-5	TRBV9	.	TGTGTCGTGGACAGGGACAATCAGCCCCAGCATTTT	CVVDRDNQPQHF
.	TRBJ2-7	TRBV7-8	.	TGTGCCAGCAGCTTCGGGACCGAGCAGTACTTC	CASSFGTEQYF
.	TRBJ2-1	TRBV5-1	few	TGCGCCAGCAGCTTGGAGTCCCTAGCCTACAATGAGCAGTTCTTC	CASSLESLAYNEQFF
.	TRBJ1-1	TRBV12-3/TRBV12-4	.	TGTGCCAGCAGTTTTCCTCAGGGGAAGAACACTGAAGCTTTCTTT	CASSFPQGKNTEAFF
.	TRBJ2-3	TRBV2	.	TGTGCCACCAACCCTCCTAGCACAGATACGCAGTATTTT	CATNPPSTDTQYF
.	TRBJ2-1	TRBV6-5	.	TGTGCCAGCAGCCACTCCGGGACTCGCTCCTACAATGAGCAGTTCTTC	CASSHSGTRSYNEQFF
.	TRBJ2-5	TRBV11-2	few	TGTGCCAGCAGCTCCTCGACCCAGACCCAGTACTTC	CASSSSTQTQYF
TRBD1	TRBJ2-5	TRBV6-6	few	TGTGCCAGCAGTTACCCGACAGGGCACAAGCAGTACTTC	CASSYPTGHKQYF
.	TRBJ2-7	TRBV6-1	.	TGTGCCAGCAGTGAAGAATTCCCGACATACGAGCAGTACTTC	CASSEEFPTYEQYF
.	TRBJ2-6	TRBV9	.	TGTGCCAGCAGCGTAGCTCCGAGCTCTGGGGCCAACGTCCTGACTTTC	CASSVAPSSGANVLTF
.	TRBJ2-3	TRBV24-1	.	TGTGCCACCAGCAGGACAGATAGCACAGATACGCAGTATTTT	CATSRTDSTDTQYF
.	TRBJ1-2	TRBV6-5	many	TGTGCCAGTCGTTTTGGGGGGCTCTTTGGCTACACCTTC	CASRFGGLFGYTF
TRBD1	TRBJ1-1	TRBV5-1	few	TGCGCCAGCAGCTCTCCTAGACAGGGACAATTCGACACTGAAGCTTTCTTT	CASSSPRQGQFDTEAFF